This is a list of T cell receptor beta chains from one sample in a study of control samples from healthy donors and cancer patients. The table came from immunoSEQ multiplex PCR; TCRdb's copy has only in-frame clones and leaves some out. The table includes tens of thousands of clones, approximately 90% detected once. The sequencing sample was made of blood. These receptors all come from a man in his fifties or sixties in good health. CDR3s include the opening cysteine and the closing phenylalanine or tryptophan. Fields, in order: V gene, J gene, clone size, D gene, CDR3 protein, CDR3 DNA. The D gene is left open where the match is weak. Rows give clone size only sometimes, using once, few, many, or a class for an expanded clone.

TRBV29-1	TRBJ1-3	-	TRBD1	CSVATGAISGNTIYF	TGCAGCGTTGCGACAGGGGCCATCTCTGGAAACACCATATATTTT
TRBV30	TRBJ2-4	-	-	CAWRGLYLAKNIQYF	TGTGCCTGGAGGGGACTTTACCTAGCCAAAAACATTCAGTACTTC
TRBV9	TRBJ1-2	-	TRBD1	CASSDGQGHYGYTF	TGTGCCAGCAGCGACGGACAGGGCCACTATGGCTACACCTTC
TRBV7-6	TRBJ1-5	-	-	CASSPGTVNSNQPQHF	TGTGCCAGCAGCCCCGGGACCGTCAATAGCAATCAGCCCCAGCATTTT
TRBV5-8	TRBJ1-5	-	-	CASSLAGDSNQPQHF	TGTGCCAGCAGCTTGGCAGGAGATAGCAATCAGCCCCAGCATTTT
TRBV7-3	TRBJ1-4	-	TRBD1	CASSFTGGANEKLFF	TGTGCCAGCAGCTTCACAGGGGGGGCTAATGAAAAACTGTTTTTT
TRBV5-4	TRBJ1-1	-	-	CASSLSGLNTEAFF	TGTGCCAGCAGCTTGTCAGGGCTGAACACTGAAGCTTTCTTT
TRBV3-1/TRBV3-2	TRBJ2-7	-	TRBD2	CASSPRTRGYEQYF	TGTGCCAGCAGCCCCCGGACTAGGGGTTACGAGCAGTACTTC
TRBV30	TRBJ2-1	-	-	CASTAANLYNEQFF	TGTGCCTCCACTGCCGCAAACCTTTACAATGAGCAGTTCTTC
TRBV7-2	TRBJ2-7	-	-	CASSLRGTTPPYEQYF	TGTGCCAGCAGCTTACGAGGGACAACACCACCCTACGAGCAGTACTTC
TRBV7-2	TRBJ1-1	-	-	CASSFYREWGTEAFF	TGTGCCAGCAGCTTCTACAGGGAGTGGGGCACTGAAGCTTTCTTT
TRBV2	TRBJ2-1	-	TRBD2	CASGLAGGPLPEQFF	TGTGCCAGTGGGCTGGCGGGGGGGCCTCTCCCTGAGCAGTTCTTC
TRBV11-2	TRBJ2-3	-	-	CASSLGRGGPDTQYF	TGTGCCAGCAGCTTAGGGAGGGGGGGGCCAGATACGCAGTATTTT
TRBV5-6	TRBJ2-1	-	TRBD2	CASSSKLTSGGLNEQFF	TGTGCCAGCAGCTCCAAATTGACTAGCGGGGGCCTCAATGAGCAGTTCTTC
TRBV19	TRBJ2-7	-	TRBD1	CACSDRGFEQYF	TGTGCCTGTTCGGACAGGGGATTCGAGCAGTACTTC
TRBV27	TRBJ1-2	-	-	CASSLAGTYGYTF	TGTGCCAGCAGTTTAGCAGGGACCTATGGCTACACCTTC
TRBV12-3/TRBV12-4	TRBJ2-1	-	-	CASSPRWQQFF	TGTGCCAGCAGTCCCCGATGGCAGCAGTTCTTC
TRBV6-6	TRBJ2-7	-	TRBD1	CASSSLTGGLYEQYF	TGTGCCAGCAGTTCTCTGACAGGGGGCCTCTACGAGCAGTACTTC
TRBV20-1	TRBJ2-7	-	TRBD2	CSASAISGTSGEQYF	TGCAGTGCTAGTGCGATTTCCGGGACTAGCGGGGAGCAGTACTTC
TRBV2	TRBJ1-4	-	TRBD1	CASSNRGVNEKLFF	TGTGCCAGCAGTAACAGGGGGGTGAATGAAAAACTGTTTTTT
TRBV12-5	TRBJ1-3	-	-	CASGLIGPLNTIYF	TGTGCTAGTGGTTTGATTGGACCCCTTAACACCATATATTTT
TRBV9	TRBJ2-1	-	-	CASSVGSNNNEQFF	TGTGCCAGCAGCGTAGGATCTAATAACAATGAGCAGTTCTTC
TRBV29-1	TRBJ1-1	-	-	CSVEGGTEAFF	TGCAGCGTTGAGGGGGGGACTGAAGCTTTCTTT
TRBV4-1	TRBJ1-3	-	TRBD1	CASSQVQGVGNTIYF	TGCGCCAGCAGCCAAGTCCAGGGGGTCGGAAACACCATATATTTT
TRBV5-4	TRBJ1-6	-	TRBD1	CASSLVGVGTGGWNSPLHF	TGTGCCAGCAGCTTGGTTGGTGTAGGGACAGGGGGCTGGAATTCACCCCTCCACTTT
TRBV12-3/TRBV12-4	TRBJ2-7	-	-	CASSLQGAYEQYF	TGTGCCAGCAGTTTGCAAGGCGCCTACGAGCAGTACTTC
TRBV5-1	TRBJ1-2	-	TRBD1	CASSRDSTNYGYTF	TGCGCCAGCAGCCGGGACAGTACTAACTATGGCTACACCTTC
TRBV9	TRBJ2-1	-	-	CASSVLTAYNEQFF	TGTGCCAGCAGCGTCTTGACAGCCTACAATGAGCAGTTCTTC
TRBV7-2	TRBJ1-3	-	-	CASSQAGSHSGNTIYF	TGTGCCAGCAGCCAAGCCGGGTCTCACTCTGGAAACACCATATATTTT
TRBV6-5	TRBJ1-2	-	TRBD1	CASSPRGQSGYTF	TGTGCCAGCTCCCCAAGGGGGCAGAGTGGCTACACCTTC
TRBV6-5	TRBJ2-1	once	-	CASSWRGEEQFF	TGTGCCAGCAGTTGGAGGGGGGAAGAGCAGTTCTTC
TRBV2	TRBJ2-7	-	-	CASSDIGGSYEQYF	TGTGCCAGCAGCGATATTGGGGGGTCCTACGAGCAGTACTTC
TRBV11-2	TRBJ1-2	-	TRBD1	CASSPQQGAFGYTF	TGTGCCAGCAGCCCGCAACAGGGGGCCTTTGGCTACACCTTC
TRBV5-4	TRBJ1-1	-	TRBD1	CASSQGGLMNTEAFF	TGTGCCAGCAGCCAGGGGGGCCTGATGAACACTGAAGCTTTCTTT
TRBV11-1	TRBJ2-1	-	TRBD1	CASSLRGTGVGEQFF	TGTGCCAGCAGCTTAAGGGGGACAGGGGTCGGTGAGCAGTTCTTC
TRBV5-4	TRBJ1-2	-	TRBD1	CASSLGQGASNYGYTF	TGTGCCAGCAGCTTGGGACAGGGGGCTTCTAACTATGGCTACACCTTC
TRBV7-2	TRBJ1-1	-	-	CASTVHGNTEAFF	TGTGCCAGCACCGTACACGGAAACACTGAAGCTTTCTTT
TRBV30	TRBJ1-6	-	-	CAWSVRLGDSPLHF	TGTGCCTGGAGTGTCCGTCTGGGGGATTCACCCCTCCACTTT
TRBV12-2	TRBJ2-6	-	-	CASRLYYRDGANVLTF	TGTGCAAGTCGCTTATACTACAGGGATGGGGCCAACGTCCTGACTTTC
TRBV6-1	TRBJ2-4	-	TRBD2	CASSEFSGEKNIQYF	TGTGCCAGCAGTGAATTTAGCGGGGAAAAAAACATTCAGTACTTC
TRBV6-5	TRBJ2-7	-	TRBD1	CASSYSFTDRGYEQYF	TGTGCCAGCAGTTACTCGTTCACGGACAGGGGCTACGAGCAGTACTTC
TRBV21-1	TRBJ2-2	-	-	CASSQQGESYTGELFF	TGTGCCAGCAGTCAACAGGGGGAGTCATACACCGGGGAGCTGTTTTTT
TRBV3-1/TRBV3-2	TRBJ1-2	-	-	CASSQDRGLYGYTF	TGTGCCAGCAGCCAAGATCGGGGTCTATATGGCTACACCTTC
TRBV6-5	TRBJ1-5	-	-	CASSPRTSGFVMHF	TGTGCCAGCAGTCCCAGGACTAGCGGTTTTGTAATGCATTTT
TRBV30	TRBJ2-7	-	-	CAWSVRGRGEYEQYF	TGTGCCTGGAGTGTACGCGGGCGGGGAGAGTACGAGCAGTACTTC
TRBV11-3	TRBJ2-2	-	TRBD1	CASSLGWTGRPGELFF	TGTGCCAGCAGCTTAGGGTGGACAGGACGGCCCGGGGAGCTGTTTTTT
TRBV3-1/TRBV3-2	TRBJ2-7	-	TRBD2	CASSQLAGIHEQYF	TGTGCCAGCAGCCAACTAGCGGGGATCCACGAGCAGTACTTC
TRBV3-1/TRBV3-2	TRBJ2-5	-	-	CASSQSDGGPQETQYF	TGTGCCAGCAGCCAATCAGACGGGGGGCCTCAAGAGACCCAGTACTTC
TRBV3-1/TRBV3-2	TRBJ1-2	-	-	CASSQDLSGYTF	TGTGCCAGCAGCCAAGATCTAAGTGGCTACACCTTC
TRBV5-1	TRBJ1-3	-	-	CASSLEVTGRRGNTIYF	TGCGCCAGCAGCTTGGAAGTCACGGGGCGCCGAGGAAACACCATATATTTT
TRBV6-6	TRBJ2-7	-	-	CASSLTGASYEQYF	TGTGCCAGCAGTCTCACGGGGGCTTCCTACGAGCAGTACTTC
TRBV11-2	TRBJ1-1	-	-	CASSLTLMNTEAFF	TGTGCCAGCAGCTTAACCCTCATGAACACTGAAGCTTTCTTT
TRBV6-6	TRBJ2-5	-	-	CASSYYQETQYF	TGTGCCAGCAGTTACTACCAAGAGACCCAGTACTTC
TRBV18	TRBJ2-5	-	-	CASSPQEAIQYF	TGTGCCAGCTCACCCCAGGAAGCGATTCAGTACTTC
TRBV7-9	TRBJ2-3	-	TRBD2	CASSPTFGRGAVDTQYF	TGTGCCAGCAGCCCTACTTTTGGGCGGGGGGCCGTTGATACGCAGTATTTT
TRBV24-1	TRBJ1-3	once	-	CATSDPGGSGNTIYF	TGTGCCACCAGTGATCCCGGGGGCTCTGGAAACACCATATATTTT
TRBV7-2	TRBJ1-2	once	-	CASSPRSYGYTF	TGTGCCAGCAGCCCCCGGAGTTATGGCTACACCTTC